These 21 T cell receptor beta chains share one sample of origin, sequenced in a study of shared clonotypes between healthy human individuals. Using immunoSEQ multiplex PCR, the repertoire was profiled, and TCRdb retains in-frame clones only, with some absent. The sample yields around 1,900,000 clones, approximately 92% seen once. Terminally differentiated effector memory CD45RA+ cells were excluded by CCR7 positive selection of CD45RO-negative cells. Material for sequencing was naive CD8+ T cells from PBMCs. These receptors all come from a man aged 18 to 29 in good health. Some clones in this sample may be carry-over from other donors' samples.

The count of this clone is one. V gene TRBV2 combines with J gene TRBJ2-7; D might be TRBD1 (6 bases). V lost 3 bases to trimming and J lost 0 bases, with 15 bases between them. CDR3 length: 16 residues. Germline assignment: CDR1 SNHLY and CDR2 FYNNEI. The CDR3 region is CASSDPTGTYSYEQYF. As DNA, the CDR3 is TGTGCCAGCAGTGACCCGACAGGTACATACTCCTACGAGCAGTACTTC. The complete variable domain, with remaining parts taken from reference TRBV2 and TRBJ2-7, reads EPEVTQTPSHQVTQMGQEVILRCVPISNHLYFYWYRQILGQKVEFLVSFYNNEISEKSEIFDDQFSVERPDGSNFTLKIRSTKLEDSAMYFCASSDPTGTYSYEQYFGPGTRLTVT.

The genes are TRBV5-1 and TRBJ2-7; D not resolved. CDR1 SGHRS and CDR2 YFSETQ come from the germline V gene. The CDR3 consists of 15 residues. The V gene lost 2 bases and the J gene lost 4 bases, with 16 bases spanning the gap. In nucleotides, the CDR3 is TGCGCCAGCAGCTTCCGGGTCAACGGCGAATACGAGCAGTACTTC. Protein: CASSFRVNGEYEQYF.

This chain uses TRBV11-3 with TRBJ2-2; the D is unclear. CDR3 length equals 15 residues. The V gene lost 4 bases and the J gene lost 5 bases, with 14 bases spanning the gap. From germline, CDR1 is SGHNT and CDR2 YENEEA. CDR3 sequence reads: CASSSRDPTTGELFF. CDR3 sequence (DNA): TGTGCCAGCAGCTCGCGCGACCCGACGACCGGGGAGCTGTTTTTT.

This chain uses TRBV10-3 with TRBJ2-7; D is perhaps TRBD1 (6 bases). Between the trimmed V and J ends, which lost 2 bases and 6 bases, there was a span of 23 bases. The CDR3 is 17 amino acids. Germline loops: CDR1 ENHRY, CDR2 SYGVKD. In nucleotides, the CDR3 is TGTGCCATCAGTGAGGACTGGGGTGGGACACGTGTCCTCGAGCAGTACTTC. This translates into CAISEDWGGTRVLEQYF.

The rearrangement links TRBV13 to TRBJ2-1; weak D call: TRBD2 (6 bases). Between the trimmed V and J ends, which lost 6 bases and 2 bases, there was a span of 20 bases. This CDR3 comprises 17 residues. Germline CDR1 PRHDT, CDR2 FYEKMQ (reference sequence). The CDR3 DNA follows: TGTGCCAGCAGGCCTCTTGGGGCGGGGAGTACCTACAATGAGCAGTTCTTC. This translates into CASRPLGAGSTYNEQFF.

The chain recombines TRBV6-1 with TRBJ1-1; D unclear. V dropped 2 bases and J dropped 0 bases, with 7 bases sitting between them. Germline V gene data show CDR1 as MNHNS and CDR2 as SASEGT. The CDR3 has 14 amino acids. The CDR3 region is CASSEFVMNTEAFF. CDR3 bases: TGTGCCAGCAGTGAATTTGTGATGAACACTGAAGCTTTCTTT.

This chain uses TRBV30 with TRBJ2-3; no clear D. Germline CDR1 GTSNPN, CDR2 SVGIG (reference sequence). With 4 bases removed from V and 4 bases from J, the gap between germline ends came to 9 bases. The CDR3 covers 12 residues. This CDR3 reads CAWKGLADTQYF. CDR3 bases: TGTGCCTGGAAAGGTTTGGCAGATACGCAGTATTTT.

The chain is built from TRBV28 and TRBJ2-3, with 11 positions matching TRBD2. V lost 10 bases to trimming and J lost 4 bases; unmatched junction nucleotides: 7. The CDR3 loop spans 14 amino acids. CDR1 and CDR2 from the germline V gene are MDHEN and SYDVKM. The CDR3 is CATSLAGGADTQYF. CDR3 in DNA: TGTGCCACATCCTTAGCGGGAGGGGCAGATACGCAGTATTTT.

This clone was observed a single time. This rearrangement joins TRBV6-6 to TRBJ1-2; a weak D match, TRBD1 (6 bases). With 5 bases removed from V and 0 bases from J, the gap between germline ends came to 10 bases. CDR1 and CDR2 from the germline V gene are MNHNY and SVGAGI (reference sequence). The CDR3 extends over 14 amino acids. The CDR3 DNA follows: TGTGCCAGCAGTCAGGGGATATCTAACTATGGCTACACCTTC. Protein sequence: CASSQGISNYGYTF.

This clone appeared a single time. V gene TRBV7-2 combines with J gene TRBJ1-3, with D tentatively TRBD1 (5 bases). V was cut by 4 bases and J by 4 bases, with 17 bases left in between. The length of the CDR3 is 16 residues. Per the germline V gene, CDR1 is SGHTA and CDR2 is FQGNSA. CDR3 bases: TGTGCCAGCAGCTCATACCCCGGGGGTTACGGAAACACCATATATTTT. Translating gives CASSSYPGGYGNTIYF.

V and J are TRBV10-1 and TRBJ2-7; 10 bases are shared with TRBD1. After removal of 6 bases from V and 0 bases from J, the junction contained 5 bases not matched to a gene. This CDR3 is 15 amino acids long. CDR1 WNHNN and CDR2 SYGVQD come from the germline V gene (reference sequence). CDR3 region: CASSPGTGVSYEQYF. The CDR3 DNA sequence: TGCGCCAGCAGCCCAGGGACAGGGGTCTCCTACGAGCAGTACTTC.

The rearrangement uses TRBV6-6 and TRBJ1-2; tentatively, D is TRBD1 (6 bases). The CDR3 totals 12 residues. V lost 10 bases and J 7 bases, leaving 16 bases between the germline ends. The germline gives CDR1 MNHNY, CDR2 SVGAGI (reference sequence). Written as DNA, the CDR3 is TGTGCCACCCTAAGACAGGTCGGTGGCTACACCTTC. This sequence encodes CATLRQVGGYTF.

The V and J genes are TRBV19 and TRBJ1-2, with a possible D match to TRBD1 (5 bases). This CDR3 is built from 15 residues. Germline values: CDR1 LNHDA, CDR2 SQIVND (reference sequence). Trimming left V 9 bases short and J 3 bases short, with 20 bases between. The CDR3, as DNA: TGTGCCAGCCAGGAGGGGCGGGGAAGATACTATGGCTACACCTTC. It specifies CASQEGRGRYYGYTF. Complete variable domain (other parts from reference TRBV19 and TRBJ1-2): DGGITQSPKYLFRKEGQNVTLSCEQNLNHDAMYWYRQDPGQGLRLIYYSQIVNDFQKGDIAEGYSVSREKKESFPLTVTSAQKNPTAFYLCASQEGRGRYYGYTFGSGTRLTVV.

The chain uses TRBV29-1 and TRBJ1-2, with TRBD1 identical over 7 bases. V was clipped by 4 bases and J by 8 bases; unmatched bases: 7. This CDR3 is built from 12 residues. Germline CDR1 and CDR2: SQVTM and ANQGSEA. CDR3 coding DNA: TGCAGCGTTGGGACAGGTGATAGGGGCTACACCTTC. This codes for CSVGTGDRGYTF.

The chain carries TRBV5-4 and TRBJ2-7; TRBD2 matches 10 bases. Germline V gene sequence: CDR1 SGHNT, CDR2 YYREEE (reference sequence). This CDR3 spans 16 amino acids. With 1 base clipped from V and 5 bases from J, the junction kept 9 bases outside the gene matches. The CDR3 reads CASSLLAGALGDEQYF. The CDR3 DNA follows: TGTGCCAGCAGCTTGCTAGCGGGAGCCCTCGGGGACGAGCAGTACTTC.

The rearrangement uses TRBV2 and TRBJ2-1; D unresolved. In germline, CDR1 is SNHLY, CDR2 FYNNEI. CDR3 length: 15 amino acids. V was cut by 2 bases and J by 3 bases, with 11 bases left in between. As DNA, the CDR3 is TGTGCCAGCAGTGAATCAGCTTCTGGCTACAATGAGCAGTTCTTC. Translation gives CASSESASGYNEQFF.

The rearrangement links TRBV7-9 to TRBJ2-1, with a tentative D call TRBD1 (7 bases). This CDR3 contains 14 residues. Germline lookup yields CDR1 SEHNR and CDR2 FQNEAQ (reference sequence). Trimming left V 0 bases short and J 9 bases short, with 12 bases between. The CDR3 nucleotides are TGTGCCAGCAGCTTAGCGAGACAGGGAGGTGAGCAGTTCTTC. Translated, it gives CASSLARQGGEQFF.

This rearrangement joins TRBV29-1 to TRBJ1-1; maybe TRBD1 (6 bases). This CDR3 comprises 16 residues. Germline CDR1 is SQVTM and CDR2 is ANQGSEA. The V end was cut by 4 bases, the J end by 0 bases, with 18 bases between. The CDR3 DNA is TGCAGCGTTGTGGGGGCGTCCATCCCCCTGAACACTGAAGCTTTCTTT. Translating gives CSVVGASIPLNTEAFF.

This clone occurred once. This chain connects TRBV19 to TRBJ2-7; 7 nucleotides line up with TRBD1. With V trimmed by 5 bases and J by 2 bases, 6 bases remained unmatched. The CDR3 totals 14 residues. The germline gives CDR1 LNHDA, CDR2 SQIVND (reference sequence). The CDR3 bases are TGTGCCAGTAGTGTTTTTGGGACAGCCTACGAGCAGTACTTC. This encodes CASSVFGTAYEQYF. Looking up the rest from reference TRBV19 and TRBJ2-7 gives the full variable domain: DGGITQSPKYLFRKEGQNVTLSCEQNLNHDAMYWYRQDPGQGLRLIYYSQIVNDFQKGDIAEGYSVSREKKESFPLTVTSAQKNPTAFYLCASSVFGTAYEQYFGPGTRLTVT.

The chain couples TRBV7-9 to TRBJ2-7; D perhaps matches TRBD1 (6 bases). The CDR3 sequence is 13 residues long. Trimming left V 6 bases short and J 3 bases short, with 12 bases between. Germline V gives CDR1 SEHNR, CDR2 FQNEAQ (reference sequence). CDR3 sequence (DNA): TGTGCCAGCAGACCACAGGGTTTCTACGAGCAGTACTTC. Its protein product is CASRPQGFYEQYF.

Concerning this clone: In the same sample, other DNA sequences code for this CDR3. This chain connects TRBV28 to TRBJ2-7; no definite D call. Germline CDR1 MDHEN, CDR2 SYDVKM. Trimming shortened V by 1 base and J by 0 bases, and 4 bases separated the two germline ends. This CDR3 spans 13 amino acids. CDR3 nucleotide sequence: TGTGCCAGCAGTTTATTCAGCTCCTACGAGCAGTACTTC. Translating gives CASSLFSSYEQYF.